The subject of this entry is one TCR beta chain. This specimen belongs to a study of glioma-infiltrating T cells. Using RNA template, CDR3s of TCR alpha and beta were amplified with iRepertoire arm-PCR. TCRdb used MiXCR to reprocess the multiplex PCR reads, holding one entry per CDR3 protein. This sample has around 140,000 distinct CDR3 sequences, with around 42% found just once. This receptor was obtained from a human donor with low-grade glioma or glioblastoma, undergoing nonglioma brain surgery, or in good health (not recorded which). Sequencing was done on a sample of glioma tissue, nonneoplastic brain tissue, or PBMCs (not recorded which).

This CDR3 is CSAAGTSNYGYTF. CDR3 in DNA: TGCAGTGCTGCCGGGACATCTAACTATGGCTACACCTTC. The rearrangement uses TRBV20-1 and TRBJ1-2; possible D gene TRBD1, 6 bases. Germline loops: CDR1 DFQATT, CDR2 SNEGSKA (reference sequence). V lost 5 bases to trimming and J lost 0 bases, with 10 bases between them. CDR3 size: 13 residues.